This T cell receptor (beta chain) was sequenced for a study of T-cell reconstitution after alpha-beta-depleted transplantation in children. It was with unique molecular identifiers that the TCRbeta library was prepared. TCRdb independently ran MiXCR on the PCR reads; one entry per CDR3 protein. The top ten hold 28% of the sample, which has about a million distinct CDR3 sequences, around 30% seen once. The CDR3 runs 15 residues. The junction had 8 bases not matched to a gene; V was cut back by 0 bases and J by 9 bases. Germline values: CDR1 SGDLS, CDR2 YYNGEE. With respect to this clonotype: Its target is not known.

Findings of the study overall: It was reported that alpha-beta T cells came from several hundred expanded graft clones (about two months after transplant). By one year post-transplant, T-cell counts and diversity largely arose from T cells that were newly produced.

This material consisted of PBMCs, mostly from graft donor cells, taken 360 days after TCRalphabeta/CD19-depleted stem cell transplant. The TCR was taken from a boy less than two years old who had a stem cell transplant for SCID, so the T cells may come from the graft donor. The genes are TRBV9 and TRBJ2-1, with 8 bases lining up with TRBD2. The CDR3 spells CASSVDRGGPGEQFF. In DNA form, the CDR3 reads TGTGCCAGCAGCGTAGATCGGGGGGGGCCTGGTGAGCAGTTCTTC.